The text below deals with one T cell receptor (beta chain). The sample comes from a study of blood T cell dynamics during melanoma immunotherapy. Study-level information: Metastatic melanoma patients received first-line pembrolizumab or nivolumab plus ipilimumab.

Every bulk PBMC sample received the same 350 ng of DNA. The protocol was immunoSEQ multiplex PCR, while the TCRdb copy is restricted to in-frame clones and leaves out a portion. The sample lists under 20,000 clones; 87% were seen once. Time point specified: week 3, after first cycle of checkpoint inhibitor. Sampling occurred pretreatment (T0) and at week 3 (W3), after cycle one of checkpoint blockade. Prior systemic cancer therapy, immunosuppressant use and other active malignancies excluded patients. Germline values: CDR1 SGHTA, CDR2 FQGNSA. The CDR3 has 19 amino acids. V dropped 0 bases and J dropped 0; count of bases not matched to a gene: 8.

This sequence originates from a human donor with melanoma. Sequenced material: blood, taken from a patient treated with checkpoint blockade. V is TRBV7-2 and J is TRBJ2-3; 11 bases line up with TRBD2. The CDR3: CASSLAGLAGGISTDTQYF. The DNA for the CDR3 is TGTGCCAGCAGCTTAGCCGGCCTAGCGGGAGGTATAAGCACAGATACGCAGTATTTT.